Below are 14 T cell receptor beta chains sequenced from a single sample in a study of T cells in women clearing cervical HPV infection. Repertoires were generated with immunoSEQ multiplex PCR, while TCRdb's copy carries only in-frame clones and drops some. The repertoire table contains 31,000 or so clones. The sample consisted of blood buffy coat. These receptors originate from a woman between 18 and 70 years old with a cervical HPV16 infection that either progressed to CIN3+ or cleared (not recorded which).

As regards this clone: The CDR3 end falls 3 residues outside the read, so it is completed with the germline J gene. This chain links TRBV19 with TRBJ2-4, with D tentatively TRBD2 (6 bases). In germline, CDR1 is LNHDA, CDR2 SQIVND (reference sequence). V was pared by 5 bases and J by 0 bases, with 14 bases between. This CDR3 is built from 16 residues. This chain's CDR3 is CASSSPPGLAKNIQYF. The sequenced part of the CDR3 DNA is TGTGCCAGTAGTTCCCCTCCGGGACTAGCCAAAAACATT.

As regards this clone: At one end the junction does not follow the germline gene, possibly because of a read error. Read coverage stops 3 residues before the CDR3 terminus; the germline J gene supplies the remainder. V gene TRBV6-1 combines with J gene TRBJ1-2; the match to TRBD1 covers 8 bases. Germline V gene sequence: CDR1 MNHNS, CDR2 SASEGT. The length of the CDR3 is 15 residues. The CDR3 bases that were read are TGTGCCAGCAGGGAAGGACAGGGCTATAACTATGGC. Amino acid sequence: CASREGQGYNYG. The entire CDR3 is CASREGQGYNYGYTF.

Of note for this clone: The junction differs from germline at one of its ends, possibly a read error. The CDR3 extends 3 residues past the end of the read, so its final part is completed from the germline J gene. The chain carries TRBV7-7 and TRBJ2-3; TRBD2 matches 8 bases. In germline, CDR1 is SSHAT, CDR2 FNYEAQ (reference sequence). This CDR3 contains 15 residues. The sequenced CDR3 bases are TGTGCTAGCAGCTTATTAGCGGGGAAGGGAGATACG. Translated: CASSLLAGKGDT. The whole CDR3 is CASSLLAGKGDTQYF.

Comments on this clone: The read falls 3 residues short of the CDR3 end, and the missing part is taken from the germline J gene. The chain carries TRBV6-2 or TRBV6-3 and TRBJ1-5; 7 bases are a match to TRBD1. The V segment lost 5 bases and the J segment 8 bases; nucleotides outside the gene matches: 6. The CDR3 covers 13 residues. The germline V gene encodes CDR1 MNHEY and CDR2 SVGEGT. CDR3 sequence reads: CASSPTGFKPQHF. CDR3 bases read: TGTGCCAGCAGTCCGACAGGGTTCAAGCCC.

This clone ranks as medium-sized in terms of frequency. The same CDR3 also results from other DNA sequences found in this sample. CDR3 DNA (partial): TGTGCCAGTAGTCCCTCGCTCAGGGGCCGTAGCACAGATACG. It yields the protein CASSPSLRGRSTDT. From start to end, the CDR3 is CASSPSLRGRSTDTQYF. This chain joins TRBV19 and TRBJ2-3, with a weak D call TRBD1 (6 bases). Sequencing ends 3 residues short of the CDR3 end; the germline J gene provides the rest. The CDR3 length is 17 residues. V dropped 5 bases and J dropped 0 bases, with 18 bases sitting between them. Per the germline V gene, CDR1 is LNHDA and CDR2 is SQIVND (reference sequence). Full variable domain (missing parts from reference TRBV19 and TRBJ2-3): DGGITQSPKYLFRKEGQNVTLSCEQNLNHDAMYWYRQDPGQGLRLIYYSQIVNDFQKGDIAEGYSVSREKKESFPLTVTSAQKNPTAFYLCASSPSLRGRSTDTQYFGPGTRLTVL.

Comment on this clone: The read ends 3 residues early relative to the CDR3; the germline J gene fills the gap. The chain recombines TRBV6-2 or TRBV6-3 with TRBJ2-1, with D possibly being TRBD2 (6 bases). The germline V and J ends were trimmed by 5 bases and 0 bases, with 17 bases remaining between them. The CDR3 contains 17 residues. Germline CDR1 is MNHEY and CDR2 is SVGEGT. The CDR3 sequence is CASSRPGLSGSYNEQFF. The CDR3 bases that were read are TGTGCCAGCAGTAGACCTGGACTATCAGGCTCCTACAATGAG.

According to its frequency, this clone is medium-sized. The DNA ends 3 residues before the CDR3 does, and the rest of the CDR3 is filled in from the germline J gene. This chain joins TRBV5-1 and TRBJ2-5; the match to TRBD1 covers 8 bases. The CDR3 sequence is 15 residues long. With 2 bases clipped from V and 0 bases from J, the junction kept 3 bases outside the gene matches. The V gene's germline CDR1 is SGHRS and CDR2 YFSETQ. The DNA read from the CDR3 is TGCGCCAGCAGCTTCCAGGGGGCCCACCAAGAGACC. Translating gives CASSFQGAHQET. The complete CDR3 sequence is CASSFQGAHQETQYF.

About this clone itself: The read is 3 residues too short to cover the CDR3 end, so that end is filled in from the germline J gene. This rearrangement joins TRBV6-1 to TRBJ2-7; 8 bases agree with TRBD2. Germline CDR1 and CDR2: MNHNS and SASEGT. V shed 3 bases and J 6 bases; nucleotides not matched to a gene: 7. This CDR3 is 14 amino acids long. The chain's CDR3 is CASSDQAGATEQYF. The sequenced CDR3 bases are TGTGCCAGCAGTGACCAAGCGGGGGCGACCGAG.

A remark on this clone: The read ends 3 residues shy of where the CDR3 ends; the end is completed using the germline J gene. The chain carries TRBV20-1 and TRBJ1-5; 7 bases map to TRBD1. Germline assignment: CDR1 DFQATT and CDR2 SNEGSKA (reference sequence). J gave up 2 bases and V 0 bases, and 4 bases lay outside the gene matches. This CDR3 comprises 15 residues. This chain's CDR3 is CSARENDRGNQPQHF. CDR3 bases read: TGCAGTGCTAGAGAGAATGACAGGGGCAATCAGCCC.

As concerns this clone: Sequencing ends 3 residues short of the CDR3 end; the germline J gene provides the rest. The sample carries other DNA sequences with the same CDR3. The chain joins TRBV20-1 to TRBJ1-5, with D perhaps TRBD1 (5 bases). The CDR3 length is 14 residues. Trimming took 0 bases from V and 5 from J, leaving 11 bases between them. CDR1 and CDR2 from the germline V gene are DFQATT and SNEGSKA (reference sequence). CDR3 residues: CSARDNGGDQPQHF. The DNA read from the CDR3 is TGCAGTGCTAGAGATAATGGAGGGGATCAGCCC.

Points on this clone: From the germline J gene comes the end of the CDR3, since the read stops 3 residues before it. The rearrangement links TRBV7-8 to TRBJ2-7, with TRBD2 identical over 13 bases. The CDR3 is 16 residues long. Per germline, CDR1 SGHVS and CDR2 FQNEAQ. V lost 4 bases and J lost 3; bases outside the gene matches: 6. Incomplete CDR3 DNA: TGTGCCAGCAGCTCGGACGGGACTAGCGGGAACTACGAG. It encodes CASSSDGTSGNYE. The CDR3 reads in full as CASSSDGTSGNYEQYF.

Points on this clone: The CDR3 is cut off 3 residues early in the read; its end comes from the germline J gene. The chain combines TRBV11-1 with TRBJ1-1; D unresolved. The CDR3 extends over 13 amino acids. Germline CDR1 and CDR2: SGHAT and FQDESV (reference sequence). V lost 2 bases to trimming and J lost 1 base, with 5 bases between them. The CDR3 bases that were read are TGTGCCAGCAGCTTACAGAGGAACACTGAA. The encoded protein is CASSLQRNTE. The full-length CDR3 reads as CASSLQRNTEAFF.

Note on this clone: Coverage ceases 3 residues before the CDR3 finishes, and the germline J gene fills in the end. J is TRBJ2-3 and V is TRBV9; 10 nucleotides match TRBD2. Germline V gene lookup returns CDR1 SGDLS and CDR2 YYNGEE. V shed 1 base and J 1 base; nucleotides not matched to a gene: 3. This CDR3 region has 16 residues. The chain's CDR3 is CASSVSGGGGTDTQYF. The sequenced part of the CDR3 DNA is TGTGCCAGCAGCGTAAGCGGGGGGGGCGGCACAGATACG.

With respect to this clone: The read gets to within 3 residues of the CDR3 end, and the germline J gene fills in the rest. This chain uses TRBV6-1 with TRBJ1-5; the D gene is possibly TRBD1 (5 bases). This CDR3 has 17 amino acids. Germline V gives CDR1 MNHNS, CDR2 SASEGT. V lost 1 base and J 2 bases, leaving 15 bases between the germline ends. The CDR3 loop is CASSEVFFIGGNQPQHF. Partial CDR3 DNA: TGTGCCAGCAGTGAAGTCTTTTTCATAGGGGGCAATCAGCCC.